The 16 T cell receptor beta chains in this list originate from one sample, sequenced in a study of regulatory T cells in long-lasting Graves disease. According to the study, TCR beta libraries were built with iRepertoire HTBI primers and CDR3-region Arm-PCR. Each CDR3 protein gets one entry after TCRdb re-called the multiplex PCR reads with MiXCR. The data show 700,000 or so distinct CDR3 sequences, with 30% seen just once and about two fifths held by the top ten. Time point of the sample: persistent/refractory GD, antithyroid drugs over 5 years with positive TRAb. From PBMCs, RNA was extracted and then used to make the TCR library. The source was peripheral blood mononuclear cells (PBMCs), collected when the disease was refractory, from a patient treated with antithyroid drugs. These receptors all come from a female donor with Graves disease.

This clonotype was detected a few times. CDR3 sequence (DNA): TGCGCCAGCAGCTTGGACCAGATGCCCTCCGGGACAGGGGGAAATGGCTACACCTTC. Amino acids: CASSLDQMPSGTGGNGYTF. The rearrangement uses TRBV5-1 and TRBJ1-2, with 11 bases lining up with TRBD1. Germline CDR1 reads SGHRS; CDR2 reads YFSETQ. V lost 0 bases, J lost 6 bases, and 16 bases stayed unmatched. CDR3 length equals 19 residues.

At least ten counts were recorded for this clonotype. This chain links TRBV6-5 with TRBJ1-2; no definite D call. This CDR3 comprises 16 residues. Germline CDR1 is MNHEY and CDR2 is SVGAGI. Trimming left V 0 bases short and J 5 bases short, with 16 bases between. This CDR3 reads CASSYSGRPGGYGYTF. DNA of the CDR3: TGTGCCAGCAGTTACTCAGGCAGGCCGGGAGGTTATGGCTACACCTTC.

This rearrangement joins TRBV19 to TRBJ1-1; the D gene is possibly TRBD1 (5 bases). CDR3 length: 14 residues. Deletions cut 3 bases from V and 4 bases from J, with 12 bases between. Per germline, CDR1 LNHDA and CDR2 SQIVND (reference sequence). This CDR3 is CASSILQGGTEAFF. CDR3 in DNA: TGTGCCAGTAGTATCCTTCAGGGTGGCACTGAAGCTTTCTTT.

The chain carries TRBV12-3 or TRBV12-4 and TRBJ1-5, with TRBD1 identical over 7 bases. This CDR3 spans 14 amino acids. V was clipped by 7 bases and J by 6 bases; unmatched bases: 9. CDR3 residues: CASTRSQGTQPQHF. Here the CDR3 DNA reads TGTGCCAGCACCCGATCACAGGGGACTCAGCCCCAGCATTTT.

V and J are TRBV10-2 and TRBJ2-5; maybe TRBD2 (5 bases). Germline lookup yields CDR1 WSHSY and CDR2 SAAADI. V was pared by 8 bases and J by 1 base, with 17 bases between. The CDR3 has 15 residues. The CDR3 bases are TGCGCCAGCTGGGCAGCGGAAGTGGCCCAAGAGACCCAGTACTTC. It is translated as CASWAAEVAQETQYF.

As regards this clonotype: This may arise from a read error, as a much more abundant clone is one base away. This chain joins TRBV11-3 and TRBJ2-7; D is perhaps TRBD1 or TRBD2 (5 bases each). The V end lost 5 bases, the J end lost 6 bases, and 20 bases lay between the germline ends. Germline CDR1 SGHNT, CDR2 YENEEA. CDR3 length equals 15 residues. The CDR3 protein is CASSRSGIGTGEQYF. In DNA form, the CDR3 reads TGTGCCAGCAGCCGGTCCGGGATAGGGACGGGCGAGCAGTACTTC.

The rearrangement joins TRBV20-1 to TRBJ1-5, with D possibly TRBD1 on 6 matching bases. V lost 6 bases to trimming and J lost 7 bases, with 13 bases between them. The germline CDR1 and CDR2 sequences are DFQATT and SNEGSKA (reference sequence). This CDR3 has 12 amino acids. The CDR3 region is CSAATGNQPQHF. CDR3 in DNA: TGCAGTGCAGCTACAGGGAACCAGCCCCAGCATTTT.

This clonotype was counted a few times. The J gene is TRBJ2-7, the V gene TRBV12-3 or TRBV12-4, with 7 bases fitting TRBD1. CDR3 length: 14 residues. J lost 2 bases, V lost 3 bases, and 4 bases had no gene match. The CDR3 loop is CASSFTTGTYEQYF. The CDR3, as DNA: TGTGCCAGCAGTTTTACGACAGGGACCTACGAGCAGTACTTC.

V usage is TRBV9 and J usage is TRBJ1-1, with D unresolved. The ends were cut back, 4 bases at V and 2 bases at J, with 12 bases in the middle. The CDR3 is 14 amino acids. Germline CDR1 is SGDLS and CDR2 is YYNGEE. The CDR3 bases are TGTGCCAGCAGCTCCGGGGTGGGAAACACTGAAGCTTTCTTT. Residues: CASSSGVGNTEAFF.

This clonotype came up a few times. The chain is built from TRBV6-1 and TRBJ2-7; D is possibly TRBD2 (6 bases). The V end was cut by 8 bases, the J end by 6 bases, with 14 bases between. The germline V gene encodes CDR1 MNHNS and CDR2 SASEGT. The CDR3 sequence is 12 residues long. The CDR3 DNA is TGTGCCAGCTCCGTCGCGGGGCGCGAGCAGTACTTC. Encoded protein: CASSVAGREQYF.

This chain links TRBV19 with TRBJ1-4, with D maybe TRBD1 (5 bases). Germline V CDR1 and CDR2: LNHDA, SQIVND (reference sequence). The CDR3 contains 16 residues. Trimming cost V 5 bases and J 6 bases, with 19 bases left between them. CDR3 protein: CASSSTLRDGDEKLFF. In DNA form, the CDR3 reads TGTGCCAGTAGTTCCACCCTCCGGGACGGAGATGAAAAACTGTTTTTT.

Many counts were recorded for this clonotype. The chain employs TRBV6-1 and TRBJ1-1; D unclear. The CDR3 has 13 residues. CDR1 and CDR2 (germline): MNHNS, SASEGT. Between the trimmed V and J ends, which lost 0 bases and 4 bases, there was a span of 6 bases. CDR3 bases: TGTGCCAGCAGTGAAGCTTGGGGCACTGAAGCTTTCTTT. Residues: CASSEAWGTEAFF.

A remark on this clonotype: At one boundary the junction diverges from the germline segment, which might be a read error. The chain is built from TRBV19 and TRBJ1-2; 10 nucleotides align to TRBD1. CDR1 LNHDA and CDR2 SQIVND come from the germline V gene (reference sequence). The CDR3 has 16 residues. In nucleotides, the CDR3 is TGTGCCAGTACCTCGGGGACAGGGGCCGATTTCTATGGCCACACCTTC. Translation: CASTSGTGADFYGHTF.

This clonotype was seen many times. CDR3 nucleotide sequence: TGTGCCAGCAGGGGGCCTGGGCCGAACACCGGGGAGCTGTTTTTT. Its protein product is CASRGPGPNTGELFF. The chain is built from TRBV2 and TRBJ2-2, with D tentatively TRBD1 (5 bases). Trimming cost V 6 bases and J 0 bases, with 11 bases left between them. In germline, CDR1 is SNHLY, CDR2 FYNNEI. The CDR3 is 15 amino acids.

In its sample, this clonotype was seen once. The chain employs TRBV5-1 and TRBJ1-4; a possible D gene is TRBD1 (6 bases). Germline CDR1 and CDR2: SGHRS and YFSETQ. The CDR3 spans 15 residues. V was trimmed by 1 base and J by 5 bases, leaving 12 bases between them. The chain's CDR3 is CASSLLGQGNEKLFF. CDR3 DNA sequence: TGCGCCAGCAGCTTGCTCGGGCAGGGGAATGAAAAACTGTTTTTT.

The V call is TRBV27, the J call TRBJ2-5; D remains ambiguous. Trimming removed 5 bases at V and 7 bases at J, with 14 bases between. CDR1 and CDR2 (germline): MNHEY, SMNVEV (reference sequence). The CDR3 runs 13 residues. The CDR3 is CASSTSTPVTQYF. CDR3 sequence (DNA): TGTGCCAGCAGTACCTCGACACCAGTGACCCAGTACTTC.